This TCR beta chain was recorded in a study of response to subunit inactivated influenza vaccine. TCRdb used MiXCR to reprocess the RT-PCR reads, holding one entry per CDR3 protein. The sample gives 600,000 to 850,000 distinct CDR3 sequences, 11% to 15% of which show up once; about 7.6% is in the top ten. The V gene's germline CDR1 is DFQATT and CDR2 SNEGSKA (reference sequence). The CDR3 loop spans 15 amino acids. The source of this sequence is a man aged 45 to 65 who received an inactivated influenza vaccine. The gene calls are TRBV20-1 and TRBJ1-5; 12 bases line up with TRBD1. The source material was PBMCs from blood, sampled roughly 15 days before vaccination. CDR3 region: CFASDRDRGRQPQHF. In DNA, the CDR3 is TGCTTTGCTAGCGATAGGGACAGGGGGCGCCAGCCCCAGCATTTT.